What follows is one T cell receptor beta chain and its context. Its target is unknown. CDR3 length: 16 amino acids. Germline CDR1 GTSNPN, CDR2 SVGIG (reference sequence). Unmatched junction bases numbered 11, after V lost 0 bases and J lost 4 bases. This record comes from a study of cytomegalovirus exposure and HLA in healthy donors. The overall study: The study placed over 65% of its roughly 430 genotyped donors in the Caucasian-associated ancestry cluster.

Study results and limitations: Cytomegalovirus status, reportedly, was diagnosed with high specificity and sensitivity by the classifier. Researchers catalogued about 160 TCR beta chains as cytomegalovirus-associated.

In the PCR, 60 Vbeta and 13 Jbeta primers were used. Method: immunoSEQ multiplex PCR; TCRdb's copy keeps in-frame clones and lacks some. This sample has about 170,000 clones, with approximately 78% found just once. The sequenced sample consisted of PBMCs. The origin of this receptor is a girl aged 2-10 years in good health and CMV-seropositive. This chain links TRBV30 with TRBJ2-5, with 7 bases fitting TRBD2. The CDR3 spells CAWSVLGVGGLETQYF. The CDR3, as DNA: TGTGCCTGGAGTGTACTAGGGGTGGGAGGGTTAGAGACCCAGTACTTC.